Each of the 32 T cell receptor beta chains below was sequenced from the same sample in a study of CD4+ T cells in melanoma. Generated by immunoSEQ multiplex PCR, the TCRdb table keeps only in-frame clones and is missing some. Of some 21,000 clones listed, around 80% are singletons. Source material: cells from a culture (not recorded whether cultured in vitro). The receptors stem from a human donor with melanoma.

This chain connects TRBV7-3 to TRBJ2-5, with a possible D match to TRBD1 (5 bases). V gave up 2 bases and J gave up 5 bases, with 18 bases separating them. The CDR3 sequence is 16 residues long. Germline loops: CDR1 SGHTA, CDR2 FQGTGA. CDR3 residues: CASSLVGQGGRETQYF. The CDR3 DNA sequence: TGTGCCAGCAGCTTAGTTGGTCAGGGCGGAAGGGAGACCCAGTACTTC.

The chain links TRBV7-9 to TRBJ1-2; D perhaps matches TRBD1 (5 bases). Germline CDR1 reads SEHNR; CDR2 reads FQNEAQ (reference sequence). The CDR3 loop spans 13 amino acids. V lost 7 bases, J lost 3 bases, and 12 bases lay in between. The CDR3 loop is CASTVQGDYGYTF. The CDR3 nucleotides read TGTGCCAGCACGGTTCAGGGAGACTATGGCTACACCTTC.

The rearrangement joins TRBV4-1 to TRBJ1-5; unclear D gene. Germline V gene data show CDR1 as MGHRA and CDR2 as YSYEKL. The CDR3 spans 16 residues. Trimming took 6 bases from V and 2 from J, leaving 17 bases between them. CDR3 in DNA: TGCGCCAGCAGTCCCACGGAGGAGCTCGGCAATCAGCCCCAGCATTTT. The encoded protein is CASSPTEELGNQPQHF.

V and J are TRBV10-3 and TRBJ2-3; D not certain. This CDR3 region has 13 residues. From germline, CDR1 is ENHRY and CDR2 SYGVKD. V lost 2 bases and J 9 bases, leaving 12 bases between the germline ends. CDR3: CAISEPRNTTQYF. The CDR3 DNA is TGTGCCATCAGTGAGCCAAGGAATACAACGCAGTATTTT.

This clone appeared once. CDR3 in DNA: TGTGCCAGCAGTTTTCTACCGACCTCTAGCACAGATACGCAGTATTTT. It is translated as CASSFLPTSSTDTQYF. The chain recombines TRBV5-6 with TRBJ2-3; D is unclear. Trimming took 5 bases from V and 0 from J, leaving 16 bases between them. The CDR3 has 16 amino acids. Germline CDR1 is SGHDT and CDR2 is YYEEEE.

V is TRBV6-1 and J is TRBJ2-5; D is undetermined. With 4 bases removed from V and 6 bases from J, the gap between germline ends came to 18 bases. The CDR3 has 15 residues. Germline values: CDR1 MNHNS, CDR2 SASEGT. Here the CDR3 reads CASSADTVRLQTQYF. The CDR3 DNA follows: TGTGCCAGCAGTGCCGACACGGTGAGATTACAGACCCAGTACTTC.

This clone has a handful of counts. The chain employs TRBV7-3 and TRBJ2-7; D unclear. This CDR3 contains 14 residues. CDR1 is SGHTA and CDR2 is FQGTGA in the germline V gene. V lost 2 bases to trimming and J lost 5 bases, with 13 bases between them. The CDR3 DNA is TGTGCCAGCAGCTTATATACCCGTCCCCACGAGCAGTACTTC. This sequence encodes CASSLYTRPHEQYF.

The DNA for the CDR3 is TGTGCCAGCAGCTTAAGGGAGGGTACACATGGCTACACCTTC. Its translation is CASSLREGTHGYTF. V is TRBV7-9 and J is TRBJ1-2; unclear D gene. CDR3 length: 14 amino acids. Germline-derived CDR1 and CDR2 are SEHNR and FQNEAQ (reference sequence). Trimming took 2 bases from V and 6 from J, leaving 13 bases between them. The full variable domain, completed using reference TRBV7-9 and TRBJ1-2, is DTGVSQNPRHKITKRGQNVTFRCDPISEHNRLYWYRQTLGQGPEFLTYFQNEAQLEKSRLLSDRFSAERPKGSFSTLEIQRTEQGDSAMYLCASSLREGTHGYTFGSGTRLTVV.

This chain uses TRBV14 with TRBJ2-4; 7 bases fit TRBD2. The CDR3 totals 15 residues. Germline V gene lookup returns CDR1 SGHDN and CDR2 FVKESK. The V and J ends lost 0 bases and 3 bases, in that order; junction bases with no gene match: 2. The CDR3 DNA reads as TGTGCCAGCAGCCAAGACGGCGGGGGCAAAAACATTCAGTACTTC. Amino acid sequence: CASSQDGGGKNIQYF.

A few counts support this clone. This chain uses TRBV6-1 with TRBJ1-5; D perhaps matches TRBD1 (6 bases). Trimming removed 7 bases at V and 1 base at J, with 11 bases between. CDR1 and CDR2 (germline): MNHNS, SASEGT. This CDR3 spans 14 amino acids. CDR3 nucleotides: TGTGCCAGCAATCCGGACAGAAGCAATCAGCCCCAGCATTTT. Translated, it gives CASNPDRSNQPQHF.

The chain uses TRBV18 and TRBJ2-7, with D possibly being TRBD2 (7 bases). The CDR3 has 13 residues. Trimming took off 2 bases at V and 9 bases at J, with 14 bases between the two ends. In germline, CDR1 is KGHSH, CDR2 LQKENI. For the CDR3, the DNA is TGTGCCAGCTCACCAGATGGACAGCGGGGGCAGTACTTC. It encodes CASSPDGQRGQYF.

The CDR3 sequence: CASRGSGGPGDTQYF. The CDR3 DNA reads as TGTGCCAGCAGAGGGTCGGGGGGGCCCGGAGATACGCAGTATTTT. The rearrangement links TRBV2 to TRBJ2-3; 8 positions agree with TRBD2. CDR1 and CDR2 (germline): SNHLY, FYNNEI. V lost 6 bases, J lost 5 bases, and 10 bases stayed unmatched. This CDR3 is built from 15 residues.

In its sample, this clone was seen once. V usage is TRBV6-1 and J usage is TRBJ2-1; 9 bases match TRBD2. The CDR3 is made up of 15 amino acids. CDR1 is MNHNS, CDR2 SASEGT, per germline. Trimming at V came to 5 bases and at J to 0 bases, leaving 2 bases not matched to a gene. In DNA form, the CDR3 reads TGTGCCAGCAGTACTAGCGGGCCCTCCTACAATGAGCAGTTCTTC. This encodes CASSTSGPSYNEQFF.

This sequence joins TRBV6-5 and TRBJ2-7, with a tentative D call TRBD1 (5 bases). The CDR3 extends over 13 amino acids. CDR1 is MNHEY and CDR2 is SVGAGI in the germline V gene. Trimming stripped 5 bases from V and 12 bases from J, with 20 bases between. As DNA, the CDR3 is TGTGCCAGCAGTCTAGGACAAAAGGGTCGTCTGTACTTC. Residues: CASSLGQKGRLYF.

The sample holds one count of this clone. The chain is built from TRBV6-1 and TRBJ2-5; TRBD2 agrees at 9 bases. The trim removed 8 bases at V and 2 bases at J, leaving 3 bases unmatched. Germline CDR1 reads MNHNS; CDR2 reads SASEGT. The length of the CDR3 is 13 residues. The CDR3 sequence is CASLAGSQETQYF. CDR3 nucleotides: TGTGCCAGCCTAGCGGGGAGTCAAGAGACCCAGTACTTC.

The chain couples TRBV4-1 to TRBJ1-1, with D unresolved. The length of the CDR3 is 13 residues. V was cut by 4 bases and J by 0 bases, with 6 bases left in between. CDR1 MGHRA and CDR2 YSYEKL come from the germline V gene. DNA of the CDR3: TGCGCCAGCAGCCGGCGGGTGAACACTGAAGCTTTCTTT. Residues: CASSRRVNTEAFF.

This chain links TRBV7-2 with TRBJ2-1; 8 bases match TRBD2. CDR1 is SGHTA, CDR2 FQGNSA, per germline. The length of the CDR3 is 16 residues. The ends lost 5 bases at V and 1 base at J; junction bases unmatched: 7. The CDR3 here is CASSPQTSASYNEQFF. In DNA, the CDR3 is TGTGCCAGCAGCCCCCAGACTAGCGCTTCCTACAATGAGCAGTTCTTC.

The rearrangement links TRBV11-2 to TRBJ2-2; D gene ambiguous. This CDR3 region has 14 residues. V was cut by 5 bases and J by 1 base, with 8 bases left in between. Germline values: CDR1 SGHAT, CDR2 FQNNGV. CDR3 sequence (DNA): TGTGCCAGCAGCAGGTCCGTGAACACCGGGGAGCTGTTTTTT. Amino acid sequence: CASSRSVNTGELFF.

This clone was detected a few times. V usage is TRBV29-1 and J usage is TRBJ2-1, with TRBD2 matching over 8 bases. V was clipped by 6 bases and J by 0 bases; unmatched bases: 7. The germline CDR1 and CDR2 sequences are SQVTM and ANQGSEA. This CDR3 has 15 amino acids. CDR3 amino acids: CSVRGGPSSYNEQFF. Written as DNA, the CDR3 is TGCAGCGTACGCGGGGGGCCGAGCTCCTACAATGAGCAGTTCTTC.

This chain joins TRBV11-2 and TRBJ2-7, with 8 bases matching TRBD1. The germline CDR1 and CDR2 sequences are SGHAT and FQNNGV. The CDR3 consists of 16 residues. V shed 5 bases, J shed 3 bases, and the junction held 12 bases outside the gene matches. CDR3 protein: CASSLTQTGVGYEQYF. The CDR3 DNA follows: TGTGCCAGCAGCCTGACGCAGACAGGGGTGGGCTACGAGCAGTACTTC. Drawing the rest from reference TRBV11-2 and TRBJ2-7, the complete variable domain is EAGVAQSPRYKIIEKRQSVAFWCNPISGHATLYWYQQILGQGPKLLIQFQNNGVVDDSQLPKDRFSAERLKGVDSTLKIQPAKLEDSAVYLCASSLTQTGVGYEQYFGPGTRLTVT.

CDR3 sequence: CASSSHSYNEQFF. In DNA form, the CDR3 reads TGTGCCAGCAGCTCCCATTCTTACAATGAGCAGTTCTTC. V gene TRBV11-1 combines with J gene TRBJ2-1; unclear D gene. Germline lookup yields CDR1 SGHAT and CDR2 FQDESV (reference sequence). This CDR3 spans 13 amino acids. Trimming cost V 4 bases and J 4 bases, with 8 bases left between them.

The genes are TRBV11-2 and TRBJ1-1; TRBD1 might be the D (5 bases). V lost 4 bases, J lost 1 base, and 10 bases lay in between. The germline V gene encodes CDR1 SGHAT and CDR2 FQNNGV. The CDR3 loop spans 14 amino acids. CDR3 DNA sequence: TGTGCCAGCAGCTCAGGGACCGAGAACACTGAAGCTTTCTTT. Its protein is CASSSGTENTEAFF.

In this sample, this clone turned up once. This rearrangement joins TRBV6-1 to TRBJ2-5, with a possible D match to TRBD2 (5 bases). The CDR3 is 13 residues long. Germline CDR1 is MNHNS and CDR2 is SASEGT. Trimming removed 2 bases from V and 6 bases from J, with 10 bases in between. The DNA of the CDR3 is TGTGCCAGCAGTGAAACTAGTCGTCAGACCCAGTACTTC. Protein product: CASSETSRQTQYF.

The V call is TRBV7-9, the J call TRBJ2-7; a possible D gene is TRBD2 (6 bases). The CDR3 loop spans 15 amino acids. Germline CDR1 and CDR2: SEHNR and FQNEAQ (reference sequence). V lost 1 base, J lost 0 bases, and 10 bases lay in between. The CDR3 DNA is TGTGCCAGCAGCTTAGGAGAACTAGCCTCCTACGAGCAGTACTTC. Translation gives CASSLGELASYEQYF.

The chain carries TRBV7-8 and TRBJ2-5; weak D call: TRBD2 (7 bases). The germline V and J ends were trimmed by 2 bases and 5 bases, with 21 bases remaining between them. There are 17 residues in the CDR3. Germline V CDR1 and CDR2: SGHVS, FQNEAQ. Here the CDR3 DNA reads TGTGCCAGCAGCTTAAGGGAGGGCTATCGGGGGGCGGAGACCCAGTACTTC. It translates to CASSLREGYRGAETQYF. Full variable domain (rest looked up from reference TRBV7-8 and TRBJ2-5): GAGVSQSPRYKVAKRGQDVALRCDPISGHVSLFWYQQALGQGPEFLTYFQNEAQLDKSGLPSDRFFAERPEGSVSTLKIQRTQQEDSAVYLCASSLREGYRGAETQYFGPGTRLLVL.

The V and J genes are TRBV19 and TRBJ2-2; D unclear. The CDR3 contains 14 residues. The germline V gene encodes CDR1 LNHDA and CDR2 SQIVND (reference sequence). V gave up 5 bases and J gave up 7 bases, with 14 bases separating them. The CDR3 sequence is CASSPPLEGGELFF. The CDR3 DNA reads TGTGCCAGTAGTCCCCCCTTAGAAGGCGGGGAGCTGTTTTTT.

V and J are TRBV6-5 and TRBJ1-5, with unresolved D. The germline CDR1 and CDR2 sequences are MNHEY and SVGAGI. The CDR3 loop spans 13 amino acids. The V end was cut by 6 bases, the J end by 5 bases, with 11 bases between. The CDR3: CASRISRDQPQHF. DNA for the CDR3: TGTGCCAGCAGGATCTCCCGAGATCAGCCCCAGCATTTT.

The J gene is TRBJ2-7, the V gene TRBV5-1; 9 bases align to TRBD1. The CDR3 has 14 amino acids. Per germline, CDR1 SGHRS and CDR2 YFSETQ. V lost 3 bases, J lost 6 bases, and 7 bases stayed unmatched. The CDR3 region has the DNA TGCGCCAGCAGCTATTCGGGACAGGGTTCCGAGCAGTACTTC. Translation: CASSYSGQGSEQYF.

This chain uses TRBV2 with TRBJ1-2; D might be TRBD1 (6 bases). This CDR3 has 16 amino acids. V was pared by 3 bases and J by 7 bases, with 21 bases between. CDR1 SNHLY and CDR2 FYNNEI come from the germline V gene. CDR3 sequence (DNA): TGTGCCAGCAGTGAGGGCCCTTACAGGGCTCGTGGTGGCTACACCTTC. It yields the protein CASSEGPYRARGGYTF.

The genes are TRBV6-5 and TRBJ2-7; D is possibly TRBD2 (5 bases). This CDR3 region has 14 residues. The germline CDR1 and CDR2 sequences are MNHEY and SVGAGI. V gave up 2 bases and J gave up 7 bases, with 15 bases separating them. The CDR3 protein is CASSYERGSGEQYF. CDR3 coding DNA: TGTGCCAGCAGTTACGAACGGGGTTCGGGTGAGCAGTACTTC.

V usage is TRBV7-2 and J usage is TRBJ1-5; 7 bases match TRBD1. The CDR3 totals 15 residues. Germline V gives CDR1 SGHTA, CDR2 FQGNSA. Unmatched junction bases numbered 9, after V lost 6 bases and J lost 4 bases. The CDR3 DNA sequence: TGTGCCAGCAGACTAGGGGGCACCGCTAATCAGCCCCAGCATTTT. As protein: CASRLGGTANQPQHF.

This chain links TRBV9 with TRBJ1-5; TRBD1 is a possible D gene (6 bases). The CDR3 contains 15 residues. CDR1 and CDR2 from the germline V gene are SGDLS and YYNGEE. With 0 bases removed from V and 5 bases from J, the gap between germline ends came to 12 bases. In nucleotides, the CDR3 is TGTGCCAGCAGCGTAGGGGGGGCAGCATATCAGCCCCAGCATTTT. Protein product: CASSVGGAAYQPQHF.